These 17 T cell receptor beta chains were all obtained from the same sample, sequenced in a study of cytomegalovirus exposure and HLA in healthy donors. Sequenced by immunoSEQ multiplex PCR; TCRdb stores in-frame clones only, minus some. The sample carries roughly 59,000 clones, nearly 95% recorded once. Specimen: PBMCs. These TCRs come from a man aged 18 to 35 in good health and CMV-seropositive.

The J gene is TRBJ2-7, the V gene TRBV28; D remains ambiguous. Deletions cut 8 bases from V and 7 bases from J, with 12 bases between. The CDR3 is 11 residues long. Germline loops: CDR1 MDHEN, CDR2 SYDVKM. The CDR3 loop is CASSRLEEQYF. The CDR3 DNA reads as TGTGCCAGCTCCCGGCTGGAGGAGCAGTACTTC.

CDR3 in amino acids: CASTPTGDEQYF. Written as DNA, the CDR3 is TGTGCCAGCACCCCGACAGGGGACGAGCAGTACTTC. V usage is TRBV2 and J usage is TRBJ2-7, with 8 bases fitting TRBD1. The V segment lost 7 bases and the J segment 5 bases; nucleotides outside the gene matches: 4. The CDR3 has 12 residues. From germline, CDR1 is SNHLY and CDR2 FYNNEI. The whole variable domain, filled in from reference TRBV2 and TRBJ2-7, reads EPEVTQTPSHQVTQMGQEVILRCVPISNHLYFYWYRQILGQKVEFLVSFYNNEISEKSEIFDDQFSVERPDGSNFTLKIRSTKLEDSAMYFCASTPTGDEQYFGPGTRLTVT.

The chain combines TRBV7-2 with TRBJ1-2; 7 nucleotides match TRBD1. This CDR3 comprises 15 residues. The V and J ends lost 5 bases and 0 bases, in that order; junction bases with no gene match: 6. Germline V gene lookup returns CDR1 SGHTA and CDR2 FQGNSA. The CDR3 loop is CASSRLGTANYGYTF. The CDR3 coding sequence is TGTGCCAGCAGCCGACTAGGGACAGCTAACTATGGCTACACCTTC.

The chain has TRBV7-6 and TRBJ2-7; no clear D gene. V lost 3 bases and J lost 0, with 6 bases in between. CDR3 length: 13 amino acids. Germline assignment: CDR1 SGHVS and CDR2 FNYEAQ. CDR3 protein: CASSLASSYEQYF. Here the CDR3 DNA reads TGTGCCAGCAGCTTGGCCAGCTCCTACGAGCAGTACTTC.

The chain carries TRBV28 and TRBJ1-2; perhaps TRBD1 as D (5 bases). V lost 1 base, J lost 8 bases, and 8 bases lay in between. The CDR3 extends over 12 amino acids. Germline V gene sequence: CDR1 MDHEN, CDR2 SYDVKM. CDR3 bases: TGTGCCAGCAGTTTATCGGGGGGAGGCTACACCTTC. Amino acid sequence: CASSLSGGGYTF.

The chain joins TRBV5-1 to TRBJ2-2; D unresolved. Trimming pared 0 bases from V and 7 bases from J, leaving 19 bases between. The CDR3 sequence is 17 residues long. Germline assignment: CDR1 SGHRS and CDR2 YFSETQ. This chain's CDR3 is CASSLAPASGLSGELFF. As DNA, the CDR3 is TGCGCCAGCAGCTTGGCGCCCGCTAGTGGTTTGAGCGGGGAGCTGTTTTTT.

This chain links TRBV7-9 with TRBJ2-1, with TRBD2 matching over 13 bases. The V and J ends lost 5 bases and 7 bases, in that order; junction bases with no gene match: 5. This CDR3 region has 15 residues. Germline CDR1 and CDR2: SEHNR and FQNEAQ (reference sequence). CDR3 nucleotide sequence: TGTGCCAGCAGCGAAACTAGCGGGAGGGCGAATGAGCAGTTCTTC. It specifies CASSETSGRANEQFF.

This chain joins TRBV9 and TRBJ2-3, with 12 bases identical to TRBD2. The germline V gene has CDR1 SGDLS and CDR2 YYNGEE. With 4 bases clipped from V and 8 bases from J, the junction kept 11 bases outside the gene matches. The CDR3 has 16 amino acids. For the CDR3, the DNA is TGTGCCAGCAGCTTTGGACTAGCGGGAACCGGCGGTACGCAGTATTTT. Translated, it gives CASSFGLAGTGGTQYF.

The V and J genes are TRBV21-1 and TRBJ1-5; the DNA was not compared with TRBD1, the D call given in the table. TRBV21-1 is annotated as a pseudogene. The CDR3 loop spans 20 amino acids. CDR3 coding DNA: TGTGCCAGCAGCAAACCTCCCCCTACAGACAGGATATATAGCAATCAGCCCCAGCATTTT. Its translation is CASSKPPPTDRIYSNQPQHF.

The V call is TRBV7-3, the J call TRBJ2-2; TRBD1 is a possible D gene (6 bases). Germline CDR1 reads SGHTA; CDR2 reads FQGTGA. V lost 5 bases, J lost 2 bases, and 15 bases lay in between. The CDR3 is 16 amino acids. The CDR3 sequence: CASSPVTGTNTGELFF. The CDR3 nucleotides read TGTGCCAGCAGCCCCGTCACAGGGACCAACACCGGGGAGCTGTTTTTT. The whole variable domain, filled in from reference TRBV7-3 and TRBJ2-2, reads GAGVSQTPSNKVTEKGKYVELRCDPISGHTALYWYRQSLGQGPEFLIYFQGTGAADDSGLPNDRFFAVRPEGSVSTLKIQRTERGDSAVYLCASSPVTGTNTGELFFGEGSRLTVL.

The chain links TRBV29-1 to TRBJ2-1; maybe TRBD2 (6 bases). The CDR3 contains 14 residues. Trimming left V 5 bases short and J 8 bases short, with 19 bases between. CDR1 is SQVTM, CDR2 ANQGSEA, per germline. The CDR3 sequence: CSVLSTRSDDEQFF. The CDR3 bases are TGCAGCGTTCTCTCGACTAGGTCGGATGATGAGCAGTTCTTC.

V is TRBV7-2 and J is TRBJ1-4, with D perhaps TRBD1 (5 bases). The CDR3 runs to 15 residues. Deletions cut 5 bases from V and 4 bases from J, with 14 bases between. Germline loops: CDR1 SGHTA, CDR2 FQGNSA. Here the CDR3 reads CASSGKTALNEKLFF. CDR3 nucleotides: TGTGCCAGCAGCGGCAAGACAGCCCTTAATGAAAAACTGTTTTTT.

J is TRBJ2-7 and V is TRBV2; TRBD2 matches at 8 bases. V was clipped by 8 bases and J by 2 bases; unmatched bases: 5. CDR3 length: 13 residues. Germline-derived CDR1 and CDR2 are SNHLY and FYNNEI. Written as DNA, the CDR3 is TGTGCCAGCTACGAGACTAGCGCCTACGAGCAGTACTTC. This encodes CASYETSAYEQYF.

This chain joins TRBV19 and TRBJ1-5; TRBD1 is a possible D gene (6 bases). This CDR3 is built from 15 residues. Trimming cost V 10 bases and J 0 bases, with 16 bases left between them. Germline V CDR1 and CDR2: LNHDA, SQIVND (reference sequence). The CDR3 DNA sequence: TGTGCCACGTCGTCAGGGGACTATAGCAATCAGCCCCAGCATTTT. This sequence encodes CATSSGDYSNQPQHF.

Here the CDR3 reads CASTRSQVNTEAFF. CDR3 sequence (DNA): TGTGCCAGCACCAGATCCCAGGTGAACACTGAAGCTTTCTTT. The chain combines TRBV28 with TRBJ1-1; D call uncertain. The CDR3 runs 14 residues. Trimming left V 7 bases short and J 0 bases short, with 12 bases between. Germline CDR1 reads MDHEN; CDR2 reads SYDVKM.

This chain joins TRBV19 and TRBJ2-5; 10 positions match TRBD1. CDR3 size: 15 residues. Trimming removed 5 bases from V and 4 bases from J; junction bases left unmatched: 7. CDR1 and CDR2 from the germline V gene are LNHDA and SQIVND (reference sequence). The DNA for the CDR3 is TGTGCCAGTAGTCCAGGACAGGGGGTAACAGAGACCCAGTACTTC. Protein sequence: CASSPGQGVTETQYF.

The rearrangement links TRBV19 to TRBJ2-1; 10 bases fit TRBD1. The CDR3 loop spans 17 amino acids. Trimming cost V 5 bases and J 4 bases; bases outside gene matches: 11. Germline CDR1 and CDR2: LNHDA and SQIVND (reference sequence). The CDR3 nucleotides are TGTGCCAGTAGTTTCCTCGAGGGACAGGGGTTGTACAATGAGCAGTTCTTC. Its translation: CASSFLEGQGLYNEQFF.